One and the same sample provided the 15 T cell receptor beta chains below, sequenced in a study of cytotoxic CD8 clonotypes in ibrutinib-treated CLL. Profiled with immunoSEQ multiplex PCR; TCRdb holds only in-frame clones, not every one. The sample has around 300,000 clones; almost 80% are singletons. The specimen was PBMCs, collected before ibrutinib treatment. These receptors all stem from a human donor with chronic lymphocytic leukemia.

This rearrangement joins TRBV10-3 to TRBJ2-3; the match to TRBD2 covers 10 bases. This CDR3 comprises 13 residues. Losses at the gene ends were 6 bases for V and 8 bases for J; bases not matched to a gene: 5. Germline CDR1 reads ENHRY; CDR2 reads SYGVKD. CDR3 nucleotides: TGTGCCATCAGAGCAGCGGGAGGGCCTACGCAGTATTTT. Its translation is CAIRAAGGPTQYF.

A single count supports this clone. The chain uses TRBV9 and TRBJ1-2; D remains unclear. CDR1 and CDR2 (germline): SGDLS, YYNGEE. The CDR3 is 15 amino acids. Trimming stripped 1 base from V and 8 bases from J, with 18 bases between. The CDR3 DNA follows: TGTGCCAGCAGCGTATTTGGCCCAAATCTTCAGGGCTACACCTTC. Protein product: CASSVFGPNLQGYTF.

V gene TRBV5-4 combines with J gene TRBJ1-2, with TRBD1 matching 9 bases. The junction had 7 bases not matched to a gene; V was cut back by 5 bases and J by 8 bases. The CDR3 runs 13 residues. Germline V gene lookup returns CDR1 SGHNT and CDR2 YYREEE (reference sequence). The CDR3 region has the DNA TGTGCCAGCAGTTCGACAGGGGGAGGCGGCTACACCTTC. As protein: CASSSTGGGGYTF.

The CDR3 DNA reads TGTGCCAGCTCACGTGAGGGGGCGTACACTGAAGCTTTCTTT. This encodes CASSREGAYTEAFF. This chain uses TRBV18 with TRBJ1-1, with 7 bases that match TRBD1. The V gene's germline CDR1 is KGHSH and CDR2 LQKENI. The CDR3 contains 14 residues. J lost 3 bases, V lost 4 bases, and 5 bases had no gene match.

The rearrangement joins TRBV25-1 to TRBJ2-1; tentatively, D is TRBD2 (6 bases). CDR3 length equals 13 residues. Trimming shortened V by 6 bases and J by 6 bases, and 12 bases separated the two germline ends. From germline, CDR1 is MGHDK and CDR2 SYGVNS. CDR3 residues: CASSLGGVNEQFF. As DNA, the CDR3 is TGTGCCAGCAGCTTGGGGGGTGTCAATGAGCAGTTCTTC.

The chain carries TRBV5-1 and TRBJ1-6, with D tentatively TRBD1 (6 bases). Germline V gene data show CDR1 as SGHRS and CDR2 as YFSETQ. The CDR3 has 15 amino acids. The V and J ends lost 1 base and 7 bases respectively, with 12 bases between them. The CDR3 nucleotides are TGCGCCAGCAGCTTGCCCGGACAGACCAATTCACCCCTCCACTTT. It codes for CASSLPGQTNSPLHF.

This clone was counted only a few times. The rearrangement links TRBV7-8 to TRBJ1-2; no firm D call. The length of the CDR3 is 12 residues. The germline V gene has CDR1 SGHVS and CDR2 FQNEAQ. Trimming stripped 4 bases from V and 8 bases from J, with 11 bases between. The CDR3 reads CASSSGPWGYTF. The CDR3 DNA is TGTGCCAGCAGCTCCGGTCCGTGGGGCTACACCTTC.

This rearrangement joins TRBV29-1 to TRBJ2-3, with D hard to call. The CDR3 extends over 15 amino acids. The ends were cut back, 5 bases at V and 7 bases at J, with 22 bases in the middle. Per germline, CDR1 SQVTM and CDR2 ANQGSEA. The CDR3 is CSVSRPDFSGYTQYF. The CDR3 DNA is TGCAGCGTTTCCCGACCCGACTTCTCGGGTTATACGCAGTATTTT.

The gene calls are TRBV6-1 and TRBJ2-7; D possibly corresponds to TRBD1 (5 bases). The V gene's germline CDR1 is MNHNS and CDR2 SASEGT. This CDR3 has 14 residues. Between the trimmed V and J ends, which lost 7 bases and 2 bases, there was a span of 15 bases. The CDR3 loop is CASNLQGYAYEQYF. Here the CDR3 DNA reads TGTGCCAGCAACCTCCAGGGTTATGCCTACGAGCAGTACTTC.

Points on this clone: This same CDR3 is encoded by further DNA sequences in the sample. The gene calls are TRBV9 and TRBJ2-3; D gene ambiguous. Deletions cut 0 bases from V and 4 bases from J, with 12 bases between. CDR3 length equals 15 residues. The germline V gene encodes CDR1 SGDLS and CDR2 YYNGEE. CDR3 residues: CASSVDPGPADTQYF. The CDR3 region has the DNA TGTGCCAGCAGCGTAGACCCAGGCCCTGCAGATACGCAGTATTTT.

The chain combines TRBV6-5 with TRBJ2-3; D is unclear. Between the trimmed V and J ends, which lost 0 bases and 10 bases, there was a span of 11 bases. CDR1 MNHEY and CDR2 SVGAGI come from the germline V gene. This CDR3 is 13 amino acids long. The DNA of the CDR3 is TGTGCCAGCAGTTACTCGTTAGGGCAATCGCAGTATTTT. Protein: CASSYSLGQSQYF.

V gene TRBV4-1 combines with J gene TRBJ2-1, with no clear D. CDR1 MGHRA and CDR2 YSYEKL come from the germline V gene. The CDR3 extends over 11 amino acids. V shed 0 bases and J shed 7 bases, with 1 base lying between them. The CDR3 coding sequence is TGCGCCAGCAGCCAAGAAAATGAGCAGTTCTTC. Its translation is CASSQENEQFF.

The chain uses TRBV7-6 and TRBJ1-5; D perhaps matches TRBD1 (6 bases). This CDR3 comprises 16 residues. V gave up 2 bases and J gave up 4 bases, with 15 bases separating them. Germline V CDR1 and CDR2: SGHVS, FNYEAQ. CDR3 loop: CASSLYPRQANQPQHF. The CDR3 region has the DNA TGTGCCAGCAGCTTATATCCCAGACAGGCAAATCAGCCCCAGCATTTT. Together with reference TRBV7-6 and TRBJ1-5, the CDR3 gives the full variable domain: GAGVSQSPRYKVTKRGQDVALRCDPISGHVSLYWYRQALGQGPEFLTYFNYEAQQDKSGLPNDRFSAERPEGSISTLTIQRTEQRDSAMYRCASSLYPRQANQPQHFGDGTRLSIL.

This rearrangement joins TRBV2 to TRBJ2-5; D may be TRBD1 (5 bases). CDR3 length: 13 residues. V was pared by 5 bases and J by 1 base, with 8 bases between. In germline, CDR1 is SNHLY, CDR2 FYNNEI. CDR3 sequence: CASSPRVQETQYF. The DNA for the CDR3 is TGTGCCAGCAGTCCCAGGGTCCAAGAGACCCAGTACTTC.

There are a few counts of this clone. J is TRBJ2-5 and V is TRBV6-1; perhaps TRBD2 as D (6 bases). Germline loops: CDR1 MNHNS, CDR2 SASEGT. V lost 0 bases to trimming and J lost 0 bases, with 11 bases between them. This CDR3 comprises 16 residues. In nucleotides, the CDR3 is TGTGCCAGCAGTGAAGCAACCAGCGGGTACCAAGAGACCCAGTACTTC. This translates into CASSEATSGYQETQYF.